This TCR beta chain was retrieved from a study of T-cell memory formation after mild COVID-19. In the study overall: Largely donor-specific TCR clusters were found. Study-wide results and caveats: Still unconfirmed is whether the second-wave clones peaking on day 37 recognized SARS-CoV-2.

TCRdb re-derived calls from the 5' RACE reads in MiXCR, one entry per CDR3 protein. The sample lists about 400,000 distinct CDR3 sequences, more than 15% occurring once. Comments on this clonotype: Its antigen is currently unknown.

With 2 bases removed from V and 6 bases from J, the gap between germline ends came to 9 bases. This CDR3 contains 12 residues. Germline loops: CDR1 SGHKS, CDR2 YYEKEE (reference sequence). The rearrangement uses TRBV5-5 and TRBJ2-7; D remains ambiguous. This TCR came from a man between 18 and 35 years old who had mild COVID-19 (a few samples of this study predate the infection). Cell type and time point are not known. The sample comprised PBMCs or a T cell subset sorted from them (not recorded which). CDR3 nucleotides: TGTGCCAGCAGCTTCTCGAACCGCGAGCAGTACTTC. It translates to CASSFSNREQYF.